This TCR beta chain was sequenced for a study of shared clonotypes between healthy human individuals. Sequencing was performed with immunoSEQ multiplex PCR; in TCRdb, only in-frame clones are kept and a portion is missing. The table shows 2 million to 2.5 million clones, with 85% to 95% occurring only once. Positively selected for CCR7, the CD45RO-negative cells used as naive CD8 cells excluded terminally differentiated effector memory CD45RA+ cells. With V trimmed by 11 bases and J by 7 bases, 13 bases remained unmatched. CDR1 and CDR2 (germline): SNHLY, FYNNEI. This CDR3 comprises 14 residues. This clone has only one observation.

The sequenced sample was naive CD8+ T cells sorted from blood. The chain is built from TRBV2 and TRBJ2-1; the match to TRBD2 covers 8 bases. The clonotype was recovered from a man younger than 30 in good health. Here the CDR3 reads CAGQGGGTGNEQFF. The CDR3 nucleotides read TGTGCCGGCCAGGGCGGGGGGACCGGAAATGAGCAGTTCTTC. Complete variable domain (other parts from reference TRBV2 and TRBJ2-1): EPEVTQTPSHQVTQMGQEVILRCVPISNHLYFYWYRQILGQKVEFLVSFYNNEISEKSEIFDDQFSVERPDGSNFTLKIRSTKLEDSAMYFCAGQGGGTGNEQFFGPGTRLTVL.